This T cell receptor (beta chain) was sequenced for a study of blood T cell repertoires in COVID-19. Study-wide context: Samples came from the United States, Italy and Spain, spanning acute and convalescent COVID-19. From T cells, B-cell-depleted T cells, or PBMCs came the material, which was cDNA or gDNA.

Per the authors' pipeline: Reference gene primer amplification yielded estimated nucleated cell counts. Here immunoSEQ multiplex PCR was the method, and the copy in TCRdb shows in-frame clones only, minus some. The V and J calls and clone size are taken from that table; D and trimming were inferred from the DNA. Here the sample spans about 400,000 clones, about 88% being singletons. The Seattle patients, enrolled during active infection, were followed longitudinally. This CDR3 is built from 14 residues. Per the germline V gene, CDR1 is SGHTA and CDR2 is FQGNSA. The germline V and J ends were trimmed by 5 bases and 5 bases, with 15 bases remaining between them.

The sequence derives from a woman in her sixties with COVID-19, enrolled during active disease. The source material was peripheral blood. The rearrangement links TRBV7-2 to TRBJ2-5; possible D gene TRBD2, 5 bases. CDR3 in amino acids: CASSVDYFQETQYF. The CDR3 region has the DNA TGTGCCAGCAGCGTAGACTATTTCCAGGAGACCCAGTACTTC. The full variable domain, with the rest looked up from reference TRBV7-2 and TRBJ2-5, is GAGVSQSPSNKVTEKGKDVELRCDPISGHTALYWYRQSLGQGLEFLIYFQGNSAPDKSGLPSDRFSAERTGGSVSTLTIQRTQQEDSAVYLCASSVDYFQETQYFGPGTRLLVL.